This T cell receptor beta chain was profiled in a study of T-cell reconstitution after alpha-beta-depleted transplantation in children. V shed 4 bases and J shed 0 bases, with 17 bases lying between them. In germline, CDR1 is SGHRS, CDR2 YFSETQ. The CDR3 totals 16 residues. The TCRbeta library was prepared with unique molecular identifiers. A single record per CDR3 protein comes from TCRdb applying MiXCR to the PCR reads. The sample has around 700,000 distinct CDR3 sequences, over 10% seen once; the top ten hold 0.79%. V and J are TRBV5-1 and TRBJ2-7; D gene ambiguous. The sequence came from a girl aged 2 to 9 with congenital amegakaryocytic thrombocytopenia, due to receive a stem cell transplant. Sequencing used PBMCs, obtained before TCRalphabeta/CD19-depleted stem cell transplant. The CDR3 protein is CASSRESSRSSYEQYF. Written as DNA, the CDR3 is TGCGCCAGCAGCCGAGAGAGCAGTCGGAGCTCCTACGAGCAGTACTTC.